Presented here are 29 T cell receptor beta chains from one specimen sequenced in a study of identical twins. TCRdb redid the calling of the 5' RACE reads with MiXCR, one entry per CDR3 protein. The sample lists 350,000 to 450,000 distinct CDR3 sequences; under 20% were seen once. Specimen: naive T cells sorted from blood. The source of these receptors is a man in his forties or fifties in good health.

In this sample, this clonotype turned up a few times. The chain couples TRBV5-5 to TRBJ2-1; 7 nucleotides match TRBD2. The V and J ends lost 7 bases and 3 bases, in that order; junction bases with no gene match: 10. Germline V gene lookup returns CDR1 SGHKS and CDR2 YYEKEE (reference sequence). The CDR3 runs to 15 residues. The CDR3 protein is CASHRGGGNYNEQFF. For the CDR3, the DNA is TGTGCCAGCCACCGGGGCGGGGGTAACTACAATGAGCAGTTCTTC.

This clonotype is a singleton in its sample. This chain joins TRBV30 and TRBJ1-2; D ambiguous. Germline lookup yields CDR1 GTSNPN and CDR2 SVGIG (reference sequence). The CDR3 runs to 14 residues. V gave up 0 bases and J gave up 4 bases, with 12 bases separating them. The CDR3 bases are TGTGCCTGGAGTGTACTAAACCCAGTCTATGGCTACACCTTC. Translating it yields CAWSVLNPVYGYTF.

The sample holds many counts of this clonotype. The genes are TRBV28 and TRBJ2-7, with TRBD1 as a possible D gene (5 bases). This CDR3 has 13 residues. The germline V gene encodes CDR1 MDHEN and CDR2 SYDVKM. Trimming stripped 5 bases from V and 4 bases from J, with 12 bases between. The CDR3 spells CASSLLRQYEQYF. CDR3 nucleotides: TGTGCCAGCAGTCTTCTAAGACAGTACGAGCAGTACTTC.

Ten or more counts support this clonotype. The genes are TRBV20-1 and TRBJ2-7; a possible D gene is TRBD2 (6 bases). The CDR3 sequence is 16 residues long. Germline V gene data show CDR1 as DFQATT and CDR2 as SNEGSKA (reference sequence). V was cut by 5 bases and J by 0 bases, with 20 bases left in between. The CDR3 coding sequence is TGCAGTGCTTCCAGTAGCGGCGGTAGGAGCTCCTACGAGCAGTACTTC. It codes for CSASSSGGRSSYEQYF.

J is TRBJ1-5 and V is TRBV27; 9 nucleotides agree with TRBD1. This CDR3 is built from 15 residues. The germline V gene encodes CDR1 MNHEY and CDR2 SMNVEV (reference sequence). Germline trimming cut 4 bases from V and 6 bases from J; bases unmatched to any gene: 7. The CDR3: CASSSTRTGVQPQHF. Written as DNA, the CDR3 is TGTGCCAGCAGTTCCACCCGGACAGGGGTTCAGCCCCAGCATTTT.

To note about this clonotype: A much larger clone lies one base from this, so it may be a read error. Here the CDR3 omits its conserved ending phenylalanine or tryptophan, so a read error is the likely source. The chain links TRBV11-1 to TRBJ2-3; 12 bases map to TRBD2. Trimming cost V 5 bases and J 4 bases; bases outside gene matches: 13. The CDR3 is 18 amino acids. Germline V gives CDR1 SGHAT, CDR2 FQDESV (reference sequence). This CDR3 is CASSASSGGAILSDTQYL. Written as DNA, the CDR3 is TGTGCCAGCAGCGCGTCTAGCGGGGGGGCCATCTTATCAGATACGCAGTATCTT.

This chain joins TRBV4-2 and TRBJ1-1, with 8 bases fitting TRBD1. Trimming took 4 bases from V and 11 from J; bases not matched to a gene: 12. The CDR3 totals 14 residues. The germline V gene encodes CDR1 LGHNA and CDR2 YNFKEQ. The CDR3 region is CASSPYGQGLNAFF. Here the CDR3 DNA reads TGTGCCAGCAGCCCTTACGGACAGGGATTGAACGCTTTCTTT.

This chain joins TRBV6-5 and TRBJ2-3; 10 bases line up with TRBD2. The CDR3 has 19 amino acids. The junction had 13 bases not matched to a gene; V was cut back by 4 bases and J by 0 bases. Germline V gene data show CDR1 as MNHEY and CDR2 as SVGAGI. In DNA form, the CDR3 reads TGTGCCAGCAGTTCCCATCCCCCGGGACTAGCGAGCAGCACAGATACGCAGTATTTT. Protein sequence: CASSSHPPGLASSTDTQYF.

This clonotype was recorded a few times. The gene calls are TRBV30 and TRBJ1-5; no definite D call. Trimming left V 0 bases short and J 6 bases short, with 9 bases between. The CDR3 has 13 amino acids. Germline loops: CDR1 GTSNPN, CDR2 SVGIG (reference sequence). CDR3 in amino acids: CAWSVPGAQPQHF. In DNA form, the CDR3 reads TGTGCCTGGAGTGTTCCAGGCGCTCAGCCCCAGCATTTT.

As DNA, the CDR3 is TGTGCCAGCAGAGGACCGGCCGTGGTGGAGACCCAGTACTTC. Protein sequence: CASRGPAVVETQYF. The chain recombines TRBV28 with TRBJ2-5; no clear D. Trimming shortened V by 6 bases and J by 5 bases, and 16 bases separated the two germline ends. CDR1 MDHEN and CDR2 SYDVKM come from the germline V gene. The CDR3 loop spans 14 amino acids.

The rearrangement links TRBV20-1 to TRBJ1-4; 11 bases align to TRBD1. The germline CDR1 and CDR2 sequences are DFQATT and SNEGSKA (reference sequence). CDR3 length: 15 residues. Germline trimming cut 3 bases from V and 6 bases from J; bases unmatched to any gene: 6. CDR3 DNA sequence: TGCAGTGCTAGTGAAAGGGACAGGGGGTATGAAAAACTGTTTTTT. It codes for CSASERDRGYEKLFF.

The rearrangement joins TRBV24-1 to TRBJ1-1; unclear D gene. The CDR3 has 13 residues. Germline V gene lookup returns CDR1 KGHDR and CDR2 SFDVKD. Trimming pared 3 bases from V and 0 bases from J, leaving 4 bases between. CDR3: CATSDTLNTEAFF. CDR3 nucleotides: TGTGCCACCAGTGATACGTTGAACACTGAAGCTTTCTTT.

This clonotype was counted ten times or more. V is TRBV5-1 and J is TRBJ2-4; D gene ambiguous. Per the germline V gene, CDR1 is SGHRS and CDR2 is YFSETQ. The CDR3 runs to 12 residues. Trimming left V 0 bases short and J 11 bases short, with 9 bases between. The CDR3 sequence is CASSLGGSVQYF. The CDR3 DNA reads as TGCGCCAGCAGCTTGGGGGGTTCGGTTCAGTACTTC.

This chain links TRBV19 with TRBJ2-1, with 10 bases lining up with TRBD2. The V gene end was trimmed by 3 bases and the J gene end by 4 bases; junction bases not matched to a gene: 9. Germline lookup yields CDR1 LNHDA and CDR2 SQIVND (reference sequence). CDR3 size: 17 residues. In DNA form, the CDR3 reads TGTGCCAGTAGTATTGGAGCGGGAGGGCCTTCATACAATGAGCAGTTCTTC. This translates into CASSIGAGGPSYNEQFF.

This clonotype has just a few counts. The chain combines TRBV7-2 with TRBJ2-5; the match to TRBD1 covers 7 bases. Germline trimming cut 4 bases from V and 2 bases from J; bases unmatched to any gene: 10. The CDR3 length is 16 residues. The germline CDR1 and CDR2 sequences are SGHTA and FQGNSA. CDR3 residues: CASSSNRQGPQETQYF. The CDR3 region has the DNA TGTGCCAGCAGCTCGAATAGACAGGGACCTCAAGAGACCCAGTACTTC.

This clonotype has more than one count but fewer than ten. This chain connects TRBV25-1 to TRBJ1-1; D is unresolved. The CDR3 is 13 amino acids. The germline V gene encodes CDR1 MGHDK and CDR2 SYGVNS. The ends were cut back, 6 bases at V and 0 bases at J, with 8 bases in the middle. CDR3 DNA: TGTGCCAGCAGCACAGACATGAACACTGAAGCTTTCTTT. Its translation: CASSTDMNTEAFF.

J is TRBJ2-1 and V is TRBV10-3; TRBD2 matches at 12 bases. The CDR3 length is 16 residues. Germline loops: CDR1 ENHRY, CDR2 SYGVKD. V dropped 10 bases and J dropped 2; count of bases not matched to a gene: 9. CDR3 amino acids: CATLAGGPLTYNEQFF. CDR3 DNA sequence: TGTGCCACACTAGCGGGGGGCCCCCTGACCTACAATGAGCAGTTCTTC.

The chain combines TRBV12-3 or TRBV12-4 with TRBJ1-1; D is ambiguous. The CDR3 has 16 residues. V was shortened by 5 bases and J by 0 bases, with 16 bases between the two germline ends. The CDR3 sequence: CASSPLRNSMNTEAFF. The CDR3 nucleotides read TGTGCCAGCAGTCCTCTCAGGAATTCTATGAACACTGAAGCTTTCTTT.

This rearrangement joins TRBV7-2 to TRBJ1-6; D is unresolved. The germline V and J ends were trimmed by 5 bases and 7 bases, with 12 bases remaining between them. Germline-derived CDR1 and CDR2 are SGHTA and FQGNSA. CDR3 length: 14 residues. The CDR3 nucleotides read TGTGCCAGCAGCAGAAGGGTATACAATTCACCCCTCCACTTT. This sequence encodes CASSRRVYNSPLHF.

This clonotype was counted a few times. The chain uses TRBV20-1 and TRBJ2-7; a possible D gene is TRBD1 (7 bases). Germline values: CDR1 DFQATT, CDR2 SNEGSKA (reference sequence). Trimming took 3 bases from V and 0 from J, leaving 21 bases between them. The CDR3 is made up of 17 amino acids. The CDR3 sequence is CSASLSGGLFASYEQYF. In nucleotides, the CDR3 is TGCAGTGCTAGTTTATCAGGGGGACTCTTTGCCTCCTACGAGCAGTACTTC.

This clonotype turned up a few times. The rearrangement uses TRBV15 and TRBJ2-5; D is undetermined. This CDR3 spans 13 amino acids. V lost 1 base and J 4 bases, leaving 7 bases between the germline ends. Germline V gene lookup returns CDR1 LNHNV and CDR2 YYDKDF (reference sequence). CDR3 in amino acids: CATSRVQRETQYF. The CDR3 DNA follows: TGTGCCACCAGCAGAGTACAGAGAGAGACCCAGTACTTC. The whole variable domain, remainder taken from reference TRBV15 and TRBJ2-5, is DAMVIQNPRYQVTQFGKPVTLSCSQTLNHNVMYWYQQKSSQAPKLLFHYYDKDFNNEADTPDNFQSRRPNTSFCFLDIRSPGLGDTAMYLCATSRVQRETQYFGPGTRLLVL.

The sample holds a few counts of this clonotype. The chain has TRBV19 and TRBJ1-2; unclear D gene. The V gene lost 5 bases and the J gene lost 5 bases, with 12 bases spanning the gap. The CDR3 loop spans 13 amino acids. The germline V gene encodes CDR1 LNHDA and CDR2 SQIVND (reference sequence). The CDR3 loop reads CASSPRTVYGYTF. CDR3 DNA: TGTGCCAGTAGTCCCAGGACGGTGTATGGCTACACCTTC.

This clonotype was found a few times. This sequence joins TRBV6-5 and TRBJ1-6; D is unresolved. The germline gives CDR1 MNHEY, CDR2 SVGAGI. Trimming removed 0 bases at V and 9 bases at J, with 6 bases between. CDR3 length equals 13 residues. The CDR3, as DNA: TGTGCCAGCAGTTACTCGTGGGGTTCACCCCTCCACTTT. Residues: CASSYSWGSPLHF.

In its sample, this clonotype was seen a few times. V is TRBV20-1 and J is TRBJ2-7; 7 positions match TRBD1. The CDR3 sequence is 15 residues long. CDR1 is DFQATT, CDR2 SNEGSKA, per germline (reference sequence). V lost 6 bases, J lost 0 bases, and 11 bases stayed unmatched. The CDR3 sequence is CSALPNRGPSYEQYF. CDR3 in DNA: TGCAGTGCGTTACCCAACAGGGGACCCTCCTACGAGCAGTACTTC.

This clonotype was observed many times. CDR3 sequence reads: CASSQLAGRNEQYF. In DNA form, the CDR3 reads TGTGCCAGCAGCCAACTAGCGGGGAGGAACGAGCAGTACTTC. This chain links TRBV14 with TRBJ2-7; 9 bases map to TRBD2. The CDR3 is made up of 14 amino acids. V gave up 2 bases and J gave up 5 bases; unmatched junction bases: 4. Germline V gives CDR1 SGHDN, CDR2 FVKESK. The full variable domain, in which reference TRBV14 and TRBJ2-7 provide the parts outside the CDR3, is EAGVTQFPSHSVIEKGQTVTLRCDPISGHDNLYWYRRVMGKEIKFLLHFVKESKQDESGMPNNRFLAERTGGTYSTLKVQPAELEDSGVYFCASSQLAGRNEQYFGPGTRLTVT.

This clonotype came up many times. J is TRBJ2-7 and V is TRBV7-9; 8 nucleotides agree with TRBD2. V lost 3 bases and J lost 2; bases outside the gene matches: 0. The germline V gene has CDR1 SEHNR and CDR2 FQNEAQ (reference sequence). The CDR3 has 13 amino acids. Here the CDR3 reads CASSFSGTYEQYF. The CDR3 DNA is TGTGCCAGCAGCTTTAGCGGGACCTACGAGCAGTACTTC.

This clonotype was counted many times. This sequence joins TRBV4-1 and TRBJ1-2, with 9 positions matching TRBD1. The CDR3 extends over 14 amino acids. Germline CDR1 MGHRA, CDR2 YSYEKL. With 5 bases clipped from V and 8 bases from J, the junction kept 9 bases outside the gene matches. This CDR3 is CASSVDRGLLGYTF. As DNA, the CDR3 is TGCGCCAGCAGCGTGGACAGGGGTCTACTCGGCTACACCTTC.

J is TRBJ1-1 and V is TRBV4-3, with D maybe TRBD1 (6 bases). CDR1 and CDR2 (germline): LGHNA, YSLEER. This CDR3 is built from 13 residues. The V and J ends lost 0 bases and 9 bases respectively, with 11 bases between them. In DNA, the CDR3 is TGCGCCAGCAGCCAAGAGGCCGGGGGGCAAGCTTTCTTT. Translating gives CASSQEAGGQAFF.

V gene TRBV7-6 combines with J gene TRBJ1-1; 12 bases map to TRBD1. The V segment lost 1 base and the J segment 4 bases; nucleotides outside the gene matches: 4. From germline, CDR1 is SGHVS and CDR2 FNYEAQ. The CDR3 consists of 16 residues. The CDR3 loop reads CASSLGGQGAFTEAFF. The CDR3 DNA sequence: TGTGCCAGCAGCTTAGGGGGACAGGGGGCTTTCACTGAAGCTTTCTTT.